The clone carrying this T cell receptor beta chain was seen just once. Its matching antigen is unknown. The source of the sample is a study of shared clonotypes between healthy human individuals. Study-wide findings and caveats: Compared with memory subsets, naive subsets generally had larger estimated richness. Rarefaction demonstrated incomplete sorted-subset sequencing despite large depth.

This CDR3 comprises 13 residues. Trimming cost V 3 bases and J 7 bases, with 10 bases left between them. Germline V lookup: CDR1 MNHEY, CDR2 SVGAGI. Evenly divided among several immunoSEQ plates was the genomic DNA of each subset. The method was immunoSEQ multiplex PCR; TCRdb's version includes in-frame clones alone and lacks a portion of them. Among approximately 1.5 million clones listed, 95% to 99% were seen once. The chain joins TRBV6-5 to TRBJ2-1; D gene ambiguous. Sequencing was performed on naive CD4+ T cells sorted from blood. Subset: CD45RA+ positively selected. The origin of this receptor is a man aged 25 to 45 in good health. The CDR3 reads CASSYSKRNEQFF. In DNA, the CDR3 is TGTGCCAGCAGTTATAGTAAGCGTAATGAGCAGTTCTTC.